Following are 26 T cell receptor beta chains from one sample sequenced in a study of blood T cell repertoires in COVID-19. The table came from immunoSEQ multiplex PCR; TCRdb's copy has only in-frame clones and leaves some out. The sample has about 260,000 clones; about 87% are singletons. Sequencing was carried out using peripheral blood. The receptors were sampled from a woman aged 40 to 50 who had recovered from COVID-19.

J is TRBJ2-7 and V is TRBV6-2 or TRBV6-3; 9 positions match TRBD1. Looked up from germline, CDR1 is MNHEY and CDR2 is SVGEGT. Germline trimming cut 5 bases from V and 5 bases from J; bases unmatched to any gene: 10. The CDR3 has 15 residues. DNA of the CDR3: TGTGCCAGCAGTCACACCGGGACAGGGACCCACGAGCAGTACTTC. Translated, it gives CASSHTGTGTHEQYF.

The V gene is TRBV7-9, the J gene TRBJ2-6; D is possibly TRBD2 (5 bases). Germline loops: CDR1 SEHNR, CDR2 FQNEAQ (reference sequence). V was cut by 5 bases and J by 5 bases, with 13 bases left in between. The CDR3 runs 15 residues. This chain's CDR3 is CASSPRGARANVLTF. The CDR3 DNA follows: TGTGCCAGCAGCCCCCGGGGAGCTAGGGCCAACGTCCTGACTTTC. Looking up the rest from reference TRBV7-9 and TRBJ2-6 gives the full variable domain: DTGVSQNPRHKITKRGQNVTFRCDPISEHNRLYWYRQTLGQGPEFLTYFQNEAQLEKSRLLSDRFSAERPKGSFSTLEIQRTEQGDSAMYLCASSPRGARANVLTFGAGSRLTVL.

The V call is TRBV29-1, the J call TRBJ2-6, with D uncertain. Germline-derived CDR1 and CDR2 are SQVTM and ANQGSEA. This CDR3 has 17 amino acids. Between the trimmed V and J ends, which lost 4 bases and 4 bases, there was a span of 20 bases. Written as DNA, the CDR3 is TGCAGCGTTGTCCTAGAAGTACACTGGTCCGGGGCCAACGTCCTGACTTTC. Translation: CSVVLEVHWSGANVLTF.

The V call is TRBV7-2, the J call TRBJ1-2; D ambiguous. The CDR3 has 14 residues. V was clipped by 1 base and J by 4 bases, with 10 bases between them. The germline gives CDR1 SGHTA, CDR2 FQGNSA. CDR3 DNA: TGTGCCAGCAGCTTAGATGCGGGCTCCTATGGCTACACCTTC. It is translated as CASSLDAGSYGYTF.

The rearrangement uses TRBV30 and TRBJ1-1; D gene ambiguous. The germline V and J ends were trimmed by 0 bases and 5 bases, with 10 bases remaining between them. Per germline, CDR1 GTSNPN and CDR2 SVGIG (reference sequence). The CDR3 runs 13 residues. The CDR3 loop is CAWSVIGGTEAFF. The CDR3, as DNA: TGTGCCTGGAGTGTAATAGGCGGAACTGAAGCTTTCTTT.

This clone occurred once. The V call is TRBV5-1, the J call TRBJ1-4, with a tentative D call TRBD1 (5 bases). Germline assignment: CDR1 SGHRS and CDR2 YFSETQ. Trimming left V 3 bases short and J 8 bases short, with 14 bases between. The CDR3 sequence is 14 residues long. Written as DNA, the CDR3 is TGCGCCAGCAGCTATCGGGGCGGGGACGAAAAACTGTTTTTT. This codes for CASSYRGGDEKLFF.

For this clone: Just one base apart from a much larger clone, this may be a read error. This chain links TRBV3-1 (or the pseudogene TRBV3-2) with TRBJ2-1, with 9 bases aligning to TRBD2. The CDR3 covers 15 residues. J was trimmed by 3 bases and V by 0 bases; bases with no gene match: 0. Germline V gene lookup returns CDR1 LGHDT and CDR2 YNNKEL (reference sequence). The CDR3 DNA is TGTGCCAGCAGCCAAGAACTAGCGGGCTACAATGAGCAGTTCTTC. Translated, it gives CASSQELAGYNEQFF.

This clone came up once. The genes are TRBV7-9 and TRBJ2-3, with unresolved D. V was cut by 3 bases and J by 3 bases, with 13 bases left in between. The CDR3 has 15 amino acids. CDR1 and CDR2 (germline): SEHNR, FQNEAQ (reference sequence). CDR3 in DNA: TGTGCCAGCAGCTTTGGGTTCCAGGTTACAGATACGCAGTATTTT. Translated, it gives CASSFGFQVTDTQYF.

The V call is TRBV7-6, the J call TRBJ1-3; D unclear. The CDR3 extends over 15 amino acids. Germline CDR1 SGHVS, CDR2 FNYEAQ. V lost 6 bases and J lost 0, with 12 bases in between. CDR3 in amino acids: CASSLRRVSGNTIYF. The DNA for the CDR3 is TGTGCCAGCAGTCTCCGACGGGTCTCTGGAAACACCATATATTTT.

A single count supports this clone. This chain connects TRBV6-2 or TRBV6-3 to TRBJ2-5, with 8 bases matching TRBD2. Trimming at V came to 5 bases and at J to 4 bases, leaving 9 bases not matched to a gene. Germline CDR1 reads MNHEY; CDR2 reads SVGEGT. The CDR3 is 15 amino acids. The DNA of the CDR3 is TGTGCCAGCAGTAGAGGTAGCGGGGTCCCAGAGACCCAGTACTTC. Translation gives CASSRGSGVPETQYF.

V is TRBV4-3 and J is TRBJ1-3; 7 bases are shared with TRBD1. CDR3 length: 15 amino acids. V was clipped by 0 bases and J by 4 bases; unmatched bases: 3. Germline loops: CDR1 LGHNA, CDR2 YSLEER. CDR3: CASSQEGTVGNTIYF. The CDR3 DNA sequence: TGCGCCAGCAGCCAAGAGGGGACAGTAGGAAACACCATATATTTT.

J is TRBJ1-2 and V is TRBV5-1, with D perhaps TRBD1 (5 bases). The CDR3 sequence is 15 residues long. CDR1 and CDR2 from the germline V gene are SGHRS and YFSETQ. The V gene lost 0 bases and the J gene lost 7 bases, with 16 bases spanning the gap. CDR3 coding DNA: TGCGCCAGCAGCTTGGGCAGGGACTCTCCGGGTGGCTACACCTTC. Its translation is CASSLGRDSPGGYTF.

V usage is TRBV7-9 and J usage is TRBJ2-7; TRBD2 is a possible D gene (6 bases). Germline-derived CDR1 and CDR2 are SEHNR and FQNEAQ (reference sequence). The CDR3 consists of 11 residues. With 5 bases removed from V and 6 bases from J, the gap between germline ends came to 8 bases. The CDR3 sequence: CASSAGSEQYF. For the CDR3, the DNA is TGTGCCAGCAGCGCCGGGAGCGAGCAGTACTTC.

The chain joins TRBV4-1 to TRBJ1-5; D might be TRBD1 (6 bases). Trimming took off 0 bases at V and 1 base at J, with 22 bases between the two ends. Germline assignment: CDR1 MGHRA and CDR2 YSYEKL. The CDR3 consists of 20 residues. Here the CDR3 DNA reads TGCGCCAGCAGCCAAGATCTTCGGGGGGCATTGAGGCCCAGCAATCAGCCCCAGCATTTT. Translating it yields CASSQDLRGALRPSNQPQHF.

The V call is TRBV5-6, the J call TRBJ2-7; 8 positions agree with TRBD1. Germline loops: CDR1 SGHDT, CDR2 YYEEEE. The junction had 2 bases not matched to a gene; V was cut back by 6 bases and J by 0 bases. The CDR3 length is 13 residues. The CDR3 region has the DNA TGTGCCAGCAAAACAGGGGGCTCCTACGAGCAGTACTTC. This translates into CASKTGGSYEQYF.

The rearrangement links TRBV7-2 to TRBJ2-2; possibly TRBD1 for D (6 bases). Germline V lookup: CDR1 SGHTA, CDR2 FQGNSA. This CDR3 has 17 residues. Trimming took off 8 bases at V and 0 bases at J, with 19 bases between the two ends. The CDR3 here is CASAPSRGSSNTGELFF. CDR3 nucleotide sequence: TGTGCCAGCGCCCCATCCAGGGGCAGTTCGAACACCGGGGAGCTGTTTTTT.

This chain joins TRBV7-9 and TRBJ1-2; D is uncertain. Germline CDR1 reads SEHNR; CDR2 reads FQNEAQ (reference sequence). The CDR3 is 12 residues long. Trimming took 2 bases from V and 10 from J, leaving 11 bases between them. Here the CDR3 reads CASSLNPAAYTF. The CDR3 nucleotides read TGTGCCAGCAGCTTAAATCCGGCGGCCTACACCTTC. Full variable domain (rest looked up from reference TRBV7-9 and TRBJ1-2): DTGVSQNPRHKITKRGQNVTFRCDPISEHNRLYWYRQTLGQGPEFLTYFQNEAQLEKSRLLSDRFSAERPKGSFSTLEIQRTEQGDSAMYLCASSLNPAAYTFGSGTRLTVV.

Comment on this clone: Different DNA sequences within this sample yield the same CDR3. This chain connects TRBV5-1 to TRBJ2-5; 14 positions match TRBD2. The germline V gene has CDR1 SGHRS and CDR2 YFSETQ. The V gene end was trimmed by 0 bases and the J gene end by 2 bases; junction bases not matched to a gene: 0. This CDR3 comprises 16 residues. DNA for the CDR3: TGCGCCAGCAGCTTGGGACTAGCGGGGGGGCAAGAGACCCAGTACTTC. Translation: CASSLGLAGGQETQYF.

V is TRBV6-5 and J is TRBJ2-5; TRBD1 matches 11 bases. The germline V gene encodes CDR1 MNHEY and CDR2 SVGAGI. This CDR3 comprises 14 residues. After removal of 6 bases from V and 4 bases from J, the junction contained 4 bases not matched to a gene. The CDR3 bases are TGTGCCAGCAGCCCGGACAGGGGGCGAGAGACCCAGTACTTC. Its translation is CASSPDRGRETQYF.

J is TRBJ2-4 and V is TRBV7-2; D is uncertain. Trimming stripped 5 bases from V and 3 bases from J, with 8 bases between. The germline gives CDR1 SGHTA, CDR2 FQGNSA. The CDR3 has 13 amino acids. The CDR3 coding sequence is TGTGCCAGCAGCGACCACAGCAAAAACATTCAGTACTTC. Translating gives CASSDHSKNIQYF.

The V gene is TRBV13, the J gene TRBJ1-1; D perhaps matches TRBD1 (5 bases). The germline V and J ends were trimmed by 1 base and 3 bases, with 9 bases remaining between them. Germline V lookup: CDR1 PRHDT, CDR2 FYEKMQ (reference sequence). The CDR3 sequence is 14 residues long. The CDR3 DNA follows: TGTGCCAGCAGCTTAGATGGGGGGTACACTGAAGCTTTCTTT. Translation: CASSLDGGYTEAFF.

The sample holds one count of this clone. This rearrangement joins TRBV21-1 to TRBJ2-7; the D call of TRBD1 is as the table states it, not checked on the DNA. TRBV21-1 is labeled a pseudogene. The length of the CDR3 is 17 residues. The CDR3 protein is CASSTHRVRRGFCEQYF. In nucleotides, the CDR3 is TGTGCCAGCAGCACCCACAGGGTTAGAAGGGGGTTTTGTGAGCAGTACTTC.

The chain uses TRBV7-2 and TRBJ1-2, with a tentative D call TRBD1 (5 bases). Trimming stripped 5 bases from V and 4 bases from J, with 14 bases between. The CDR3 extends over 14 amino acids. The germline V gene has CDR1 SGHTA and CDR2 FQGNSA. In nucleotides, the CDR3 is TGTGCCAGCAGCCTCGACAGAAATGGCTATGGCTACACCTTC. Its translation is CASSLDRNGYGYTF.

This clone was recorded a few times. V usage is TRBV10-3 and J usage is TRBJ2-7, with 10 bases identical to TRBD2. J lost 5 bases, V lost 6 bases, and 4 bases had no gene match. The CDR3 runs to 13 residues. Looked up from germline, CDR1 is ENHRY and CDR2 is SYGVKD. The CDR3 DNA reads TGTGCCATCAGAAGCGGGGGGGGCGACGAGCAGTACTTC. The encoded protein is CAIRSGGGDEQYF.

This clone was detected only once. The CDR3 protein is CASSRQQAGYTF. The CDR3 nucleotides are TGTGCCAGCAGTCGACAGCAGGCTGGCTACACCTTC. The V gene is TRBV12-3 or TRBV12-4, the J gene TRBJ1-2, with D tentatively TRBD1 (5 bases). This CDR3 region has 12 residues. Trimming took off 5 bases at V and 7 bases at J, with 11 bases between the two ends.

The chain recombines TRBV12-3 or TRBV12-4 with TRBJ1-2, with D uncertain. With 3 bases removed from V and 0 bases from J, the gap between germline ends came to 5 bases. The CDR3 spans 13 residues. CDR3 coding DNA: TGTGCCAGCAGTTTCTTAACTAACTATGGCTACACCTTC. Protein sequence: CASSFLTNYGYTF.